This TCR beta chain was sequenced for a study of T cells expressing NK-cell markers. Overall study: Sorted CD3+CD56+NKG2C+, CD3+CD56+NKG2C- and CD3+CD56-NKG2C+ T cells provided the TCR beta repertoires. The sequencing cohort of eight donors included seven HCMV-seropositive individuals and one seronegative individual.

Comment on this clonotype: Its target is unknown.

This CDR3 region has 16 residues. The germline CDR1 and CDR2 sequences are SGHKS and YYEKEE (reference sequence). Regarding the study as a whole: Several of the donors also had these clonotypes leading their CD3+CD56-NKG2C+ fraction. Expanded clones of NKG2C+ T cells had an unclear HCMV specificity.

TCRdb processed the 5' RACE reads again and assigns one entry to each CDR3 protein, with no DNA. The sample yields over 200,000 distinct CDR3 sequences, of which the top ten take up 0.39%. The chain has TRBV5-5 and TRBJ2-1; TCRdb names TRBD2, which stays unverified in the absence of DNA. The receptor was isolated from a man younger than 35 in good health. Sample: blood T cells: a sorted CD56 or NKG2C T cell subset, CD4+ or CD8+ T cells, or bulk PBMC T cells (not recorded which). The chain's CDR3 is CASSSRTSGPYNEQFF.